This T cell receptor (beta chain) was documented in a study of blood T cell repertoires in COVID-19. Here immunoSEQ multiplex PCR was the method, and the copy in TCRdb shows in-frame clones only, minus some. The sample lists over 250,000 clones; more than 75% were seen once. Sequencing input: peripheral blood. The receptor was isolated from a woman between 40 and 55 years old who had recovered from COVID-19.

In DNA, the CDR3 is TGTGCCTGGGGGGGACAGGGGAGAAACACCATATATTTT. Translated, it gives CAWGGQGRNTIYF. The chain is built from TRBV30 and TRBJ1-3; 10 nucleotides line up with TRBD1. The CDR3 is 13 amino acids. With 5 bases clipped from V and 5 bases from J, the junction kept 3 bases outside the gene matches. Per germline, CDR1 GTSNPN and CDR2 SVGIG (reference sequence).